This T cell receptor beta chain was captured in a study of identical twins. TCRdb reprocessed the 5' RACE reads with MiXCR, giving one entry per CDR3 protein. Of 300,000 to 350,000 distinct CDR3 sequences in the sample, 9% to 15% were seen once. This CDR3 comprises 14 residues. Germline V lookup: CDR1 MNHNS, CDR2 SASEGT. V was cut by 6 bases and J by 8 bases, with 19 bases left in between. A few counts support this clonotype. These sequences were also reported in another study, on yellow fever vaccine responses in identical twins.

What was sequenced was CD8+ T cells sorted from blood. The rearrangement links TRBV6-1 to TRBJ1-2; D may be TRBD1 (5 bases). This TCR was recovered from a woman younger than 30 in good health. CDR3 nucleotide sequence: TGTGCCAGCAGCGGGACGGGCCCCGCGGGCGGCTACACCTTC. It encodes CASSGTGPAGGYTF.